A selection of T cell receptor beta chains follows, all from one sample in a study of shared clonotypes between healthy human individuals. The protocol was immunoSEQ multiplex PCR, while the TCRdb copy is restricted to in-frame clones and leaves out a portion. This sample has 2 million to 2.5 million clones, with approximately 95% found just once. The sample was naive CD4+ T cells from PBMCs. These receptors all stem from a man aged 18-30 years in good health. Some clones in this sample may be carry-over from other donors' samples. The CDR3 runs from the conserved cysteine through the conserved F or W.

v_call cdr3_aa
TRBV6-6 CASSYSTGGGQTQYF
TRBV2 CASSARGVTEAFF
TRBV18 CASSASSGNTIYF
TRBV5-1 CASSFAVRTPVGTGELFF
TRBV6-6 CASNIGGYTDTQYF
TRBV19 CASSIRGTSSEQYF
TRBV9 CASSVANRHGETQYF
TRBV11-3 CASSPRGTGRDTQYF
TRBV28 CASKQGTYTGELFF
TRBV4-1 CASSQVYGGEQYF
TRBV5-4 CASSLRDQLPPGNIQYF
TRBV9 CASNRVNTEAFF
TRBV4-1 CASSQGLVSYGYTF
TRBV28 CASSGVPDKAFF
TRBV9 CASSGAPSSYNEQFF
TRBV5-1 CASSLRDPYSDRLFF
TRBV5-4 CASSLGDISGNTIYF
TRBV5-1 CASSPGRGTTRNIQYF
TRBV9 CASSVDLGQTIRNEQFF
TRBV6-1 CASSETSVYGYTF
TRBV28 CASSLPWGDTQYF
TRBV7-6 CASSRLVKETQYF
TRBV5-1 CASSLAPSVAGAPDAYEQYF
TRBV7-3 CASSLASGTYYEQYF
TRBV5-1 CASSSLGLAGSYEQYF
TRBV19 CASSISRQGAGYTF
TRBV7-9 CASSLAATGANTQYF
TRBV20-1 CSARKEAFF
TRBV5-4 CASSDLADTQYF
TRBV7-9 CASSPYGQGRNEQFF
TRBV27 CASRPPTGFSRRNTEAFF
TRBV10-3 CAISEPGQVHNEQFF
TRBV18 CASSPGRARSTDTQYF
TRBV9 CASSVRTDNYGYTF
TRBV5-4 CASSLADGHQETQYF
TRBV9 CASSLRPTVSGELFF
TRBV5-1 CASSLFSSGRTDTQYF
TRBV29-1 CSVTWGQRGTGELFF
TRBV6-5 CASSPKLQGRQPQHF